This entry lists 25 T cell receptor beta chains sequenced from one sample in a study of blood T cell repertoires in COVID-19 (dated by TCRdb to about 2020). Preparation of the library involved the immunoSEQ multiplex PCR assay. Not all clones reach the TCRdb copy of this immuneACCESS table, which keeps in-frame sequences only. Checked studies attribute under half of the gap to unresolved V genes and leave the rest unexplained. The sample profile shows more than 250,000 clones; about four fifths of them were found once. Of the sample, over 4% falls within the top ten clones. Sequenced input: PBMCs or T cells enriched from blood (not recorded which). The receptors originated from a man aged 35 to 55 who had been exposed to COVID-19.

The V call is TRBV30, the J call TRBJ1-2; no clear D. The CDR3 consists of 13 residues. CDR1 is GTSNPN and CDR2 is SVGIG in the germline V gene (reference sequence). V shed 4 bases and J shed 4 bases, with 13 bases lying between them. In DNA form, the CDR3 reads TGTGCCTGGAAGTTCGGGATGGGCTATGGCTACACCTTC. Translated: CAWKFGMGYGYTF.

This chain uses TRBV5-8 with TRBJ2-1, with 8 nucleotides matching TRBD2. This CDR3 spans 15 amino acids. Germline-derived CDR1 and CDR2 are SGHTS and YDEGEE. J lost 5 bases, V lost 3 bases, and 7 bases had no gene match. The CDR3 spells CASSYFRGGDNEQFF. Here the CDR3 DNA reads TGTGCCAGCAGCTACTTTCGGGGGGGAGACAATGAGCAGTTCTTC.

The chain carries TRBV27 and TRBJ2-7; 7 bases line up with TRBD2. V was pared by 6 bases and J by 3 bases, with 8 bases of the junction left unmatched. This CDR3 has 14 amino acids. The germline V gene has CDR1 MNHEY and CDR2 SMNVEV (reference sequence). The CDR3 spells CASRDRDYVYEQYF. The DNA for the CDR3 is TGTGCCAGCAGGGACCGGGACTACGTCTACGAGCAGTACTTC.

The genes are TRBV3-1 (or the pseudogene TRBV3-2) and TRBJ1-1, with TRBD1 matching over 10 bases. V shed 6 bases and J 10 bases; nucleotides not matched to a gene: 8. In germline, CDR1 is LGHDT, CDR2 YNNKEL (reference sequence). CDR3 length: 13 residues. CDR3 loop: CASRSGTGVGAFF. The CDR3 DNA reads TGTGCCAGCAGGTCCGGGACAGGGGTTGGAGCTTTCTTT.

V usage is TRBV5-1 and J usage is TRBJ2-7; 9 positions match TRBD1. V was pared by 9 bases and J by 3 bases, with 7 bases of the junction left unmatched. The CDR3 contains 13 residues. The V gene's germline CDR1 is SGHRS and CDR2 YFSETQ. CDR3 nucleotides: TGCGCCACCGGACAGGGGCCAAACTACGAGCAGTACTTC. Translating gives CATGQGPNYEQYF.

The chain uses TRBV7-9 and TRBJ2-7; 7 nucleotides line up with TRBD2. Germline CDR1 reads SEHNR; CDR2 reads FQNEAQ (reference sequence). The CDR3 covers 14 residues. The ends lost 4 bases at V and 3 bases at J; junction bases unmatched: 6. As DNA, the CDR3 is TGTGCCAGCAGCTGGCGGACTAGTGGCTACGAGCAGTACTTC. Its translation is CASSWRTSGYEQYF. The whole variable domain, remainder taken from reference TRBV7-9 and TRBJ2-7, is DTGVSQNPRHKITKRGQNVTFRCDPISEHNRLYWYRQTLGQGPEFLTYFQNEAQLEKSRLLSDRFSAERPKGSFSTLEIQRTEQGDSAMYLCASSWRTSGYEQYFGPGTRLTVT.

The chain recombines TRBV6-5 with TRBJ1-3, with no clear D. CDR1 and CDR2 from the germline V gene are MNHEY and SVGAGI. V lost 6 bases to trimming and J lost 2 bases, with 14 bases between them. This CDR3 region has 15 residues. CDR3 sequence (DNA): TGTGCCAGCAGAGAGGTGGAGAGGGCTGGAAACACCATATATTTT. Residues: CASREVERAGNTIYF.

The chain joins TRBV5-1 to TRBJ2-7; tentatively, D is TRBD1 (6 bases). The CDR3 is 14 residues long. V was pared by 0 bases and J by 2 bases, with 9 bases between. Germline lookup yields CDR1 SGHRS and CDR2 YFSETQ. The DNA of the CDR3 is TGCGCCAGCAGCTTGGAGACAGGAGCCTACGAGCAGTACTTC. Translating gives CASSLETGAYEQYF.

This clone was seen only a few times. V usage is TRBV11-3 and J usage is TRBJ2-2; D is possibly TRBD2 (5 bases). In germline, CDR1 is SGHNT, CDR2 YENEEA. Trimming pared 1 base from V and 5 bases from J, leaving 8 bases between. The CDR3 consists of 14 residues. This chain's CDR3 is CASSLVGVTGELFF. CDR3 nucleotide sequence: TGTGCCAGCAGCTTAGTCGGGGTGACCGGGGAGCTGTTTTTT.

V usage is TRBV12-3 or TRBV12-4 and J usage is TRBJ1-1; the D is unclear. The germline V and J ends were trimmed by 5 bases and 4 bases, with 11 bases remaining between them. The CDR3 contains 13 residues. The CDR3 sequence: CASSPPGFTEAFF. For the CDR3, the DNA is TGTGCCAGCAGTCCCCCCGGTTTCACTGAAGCTTTCTTT.

This clone was detected ten times or more. J is TRBJ2-1 and V is TRBV4-1; D is unclear. The CDR3 consists of 12 residues. Deletions cut 0 bases from V and 11 bases from J, with 8 bases between. Germline V gives CDR1 MGHRA, CDR2 YSYEKL. The chain's CDR3 is CASSQDPNKQFF. As DNA, the CDR3 is TGCGCCAGCAGCCAAGATCCTAATAAGCAGTTCTTC.

This clone was seen just once. V and J are TRBV7-9 and TRBJ2-3, with 8 bases aligning to TRBD2. CDR3 length: 18 amino acids. Trimming at V came to 0 bases and at J to 0 bases, leaving 8 bases not matched to a gene. Germline CDR1 reads SEHNR; CDR2 reads FQNEAQ (reference sequence). The CDR3 protein is CASSLAAGGLSSTDTQYF. CDR3 DNA sequence: TGTGCCAGCAGCTTAGCGGCGGGAGGCCTGTCTAGCACAGATACGCAGTATTTT.

This clone was counted once. V gene TRBV29-1 combines with J gene TRBJ1-1; the D is unclear. Germline lookup yields CDR1 SQVTM and CDR2 ANQGSEA. The CDR3 is made up of 15 amino acids. V lost 7 bases to trimming and J lost 1 base, with 19 bases between them. CDR3 sequence reads: CSAQKLFSGNTEAFF. The CDR3 region has the DNA TGCAGCGCTCAAAAACTTTTTAGCGGGAACACTGAAGCTTTCTTT. Using reference TRBV29-1 and TRBJ1-1 for the parts outside the CDR3, the full variable domain is SAVISQKPSRDICQRGTSLTIQCQVDSQVTMMFWYRQQPGQSLTLIATANQGSEATYESGFVIDKFPISRPNLTFSTLTVSNMSPEDSSIYLCSAQKLFSGNTEAFFGQGTRLTVV.

V is TRBV7-9 and J is TRBJ2-1; 13 bases are shared with TRBD2. Trimming cost V 5 bases and J 10 bases; bases outside gene matches: 11. Germline V gives CDR1 SEHNR, CDR2 FQNEAQ (reference sequence). The CDR3 has 16 residues. The CDR3 spells CASSAEGLAGSEEQFF. The CDR3 bases are TGTGCCAGCAGCGCGGAGGGACTAGCGGGATCTGAAGAGCAGTTCTTC.

CDR3 bases: TGTGCCAGCAGTGAGATAGCGGGAGTTGCCGGGGAGCTGTTTTTT. Translating it yields CASSEIAGVAGELFF. The rearrangement links TRBV6-1 to TRBJ2-2; 9 nucleotides agree with TRBD2. Looked up from germline, CDR1 is MNHNS and CDR2 is SASEGT. The CDR3 length is 15 residues. V was clipped by 3 bases and J by 6 bases; unmatched bases: 5.

This chain joins TRBV6-5 and TRBJ2-3; 8 bases are shared with TRBD1. The CDR3 has 16 amino acids. Germline CDR1 MNHEY, CDR2 SVGAGI. After removal of 3 bases from V and 5 bases from J, the junction contained 10 bases not matched to a gene. In DNA form, the CDR3 reads TGTGCCAGCAGTTATCGCGACAGGGGAGCGGGAGATACGCAGTATTTT. Amino acids: CASSYRDRGAGDTQYF.

The gene calls are TRBV21-1 and TRBJ2-2; the DNA was not compared with TRBD1, the D call given in the table. TRBV21-1 is termed a pseudogene. The CDR3 is made up of 21 amino acids. The CDR3 loop is CASSPFGGRTRDRGYPGELFF. The CDR3 bases are TGTGCCAGCAGCCCATTCGGGGGGCGCACCCGGGACAGGGGGTACCCCGGGGAGCTGTTTTTT.

The chain links TRBV10-3 to TRBJ2-7; no definite D call. Trimming left V 8 bases short and J 0 bases short, with 11 bases between. Germline V lookup: CDR1 ENHRY, CDR2 SYGVKD. The CDR3 totals 13 residues. This CDR3 reads CAIGAIVSYEQYF. In DNA form, the CDR3 reads TGTGCCATCGGTGCTATCGTCTCCTACGAGCAGTACTTC.

This clone was observed a few times. J is TRBJ2-4 and V is TRBV18; 7 nucleotides agree with TRBD2. The J segment lost 7 bases and the V segment lost 2 bases, leaving 8 bases of the junction unmatched. The length of the CDR3 is 15 residues. Germline V gene data show CDR1 as KGHSH and CDR2 as LQKENI. In DNA form, the CDR3 reads TGTGCCAGCTCACCAGGGCGGGAGCCCCGTAACATTCAGTACTTC. As protein: CASSPGREPRNIQYF.

J is TRBJ1-1 and V is TRBV29-1; 7 nucleotides agree with TRBD1. The CDR3 loop spans 13 amino acids. After removal of 4 bases from V and 1 base from J, the junction contained 3 bases not matched to a gene. The germline V gene encodes CDR1 SQVTM and CDR2 ANQGSEA. The CDR3 DNA reads as TGCAGCGTTGCTCGGACAGGGAACACTGAAGCTTTCTTT. It specifies CSVARTGNTEAFF.

J is TRBJ2-5 and V is TRBV6-1; 7 nucleotides agree with TRBD1. The CDR3 sequence is 14 residues long. The V and J ends lost 1 base and 6 bases, in that order; junction bases with no gene match: 5. The germline CDR1 and CDR2 sequences are MNHNS and SASEGT. DNA for the CDR3: TGTGCCAGCAGTGAAGGGAGAGGGGGCCAGACCCAGTACTTC. Protein product: CASSEGRGGQTQYF.

This chain links TRBV27 with TRBJ2-5; 7 bases are shared with TRBD1. The CDR3 is made up of 15 amino acids. V gave up 5 bases and J gave up 3 bases; unmatched junction bases: 9. The germline CDR1 and CDR2 sequences are MNHEY and SMNVEV (reference sequence). The CDR3 spells CASSGAGTAEETQYF. CDR3 nucleotides: TGTGCCAGCAGTGGGGCCGGGACAGCCGAAGAGACCCAGTACTTC.

The V call is TRBV7-6, the J call TRBJ2-7; D may be TRBD2 (5 bases). The CDR3 extends over 16 amino acids. Trimming removed 1 base at V and 3 bases at J, with 16 bases between. Germline V gene data show CDR1 as SGHVS and CDR2 as FNYEAQ. Written as DNA, the CDR3 is TGTGCCAGCAGCTTAGAAGGTTCTAGCAGCTTCTACGAGCAGTACTTC. Residues: CASSLEGSSSFYEQYF.

This clone turned up a few times. The chain is built from TRBV2 and TRBJ2-7, with D tentatively TRBD2 (6 bases). The CDR3 has 13 amino acids. The V gene's germline CDR1 is SNHLY and CDR2 FYNNEI. Trimming left V 7 bases short and J 6 bases short, with 16 bases between. Here the CDR3 reads CASTGQEGLEQYF. The CDR3 region has the DNA TGTGCCAGCACGGGGCAGGAGGGGCTCGAGCAGTACTTC.

The V gene is TRBV4-2, the J gene TRBJ1-5; TRBD1 might be the D (6 bases). There are 19 residues in the CDR3. The V and J ends lost 2 bases and 1 base respectively, with 21 bases between them. Germline V gene data show CDR1 as LGHNA and CDR2 as YNFKEQ. The CDR3 sequence: CASSQNIPRGGASNQPQHF. The CDR3 region has the DNA TGTGCCAGCAGCCAAAATATCCCCCGGGGGGGCGCGAGCAATCAGCCCCAGCATTTT.